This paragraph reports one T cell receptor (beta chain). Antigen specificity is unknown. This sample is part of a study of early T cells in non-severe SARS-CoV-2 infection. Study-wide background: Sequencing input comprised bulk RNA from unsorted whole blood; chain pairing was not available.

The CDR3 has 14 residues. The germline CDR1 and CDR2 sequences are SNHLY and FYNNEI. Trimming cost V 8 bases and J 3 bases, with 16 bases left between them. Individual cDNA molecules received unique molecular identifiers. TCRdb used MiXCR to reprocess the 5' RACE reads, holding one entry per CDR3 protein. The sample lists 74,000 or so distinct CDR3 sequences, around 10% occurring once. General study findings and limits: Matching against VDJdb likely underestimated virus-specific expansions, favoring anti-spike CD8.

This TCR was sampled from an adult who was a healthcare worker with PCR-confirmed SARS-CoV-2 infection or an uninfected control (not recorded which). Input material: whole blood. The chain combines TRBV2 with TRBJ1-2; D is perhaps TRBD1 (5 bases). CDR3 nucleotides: TGTGCCAGCCACGGTCAGGGTATTTACTATGGCTACACCTTC. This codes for CASHGQGIYYGYTF. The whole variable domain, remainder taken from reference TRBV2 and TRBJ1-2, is EPEVTQTPSHQVTQMGQEVILRCVPISNHLYFYWYRQILGQKVEFLVSFYNNEISEKSEIFDDQFSVERPDGSNFTLKIRSTKLEDSAMYFCASHGQGIYYGYTFGSGTRLTVV.